The subject of this entry is one T cell receptor beta chain. Its antigen remains unknown. The sample originates from a study of cytomegalovirus exposure and HLA in healthy donors. Points from the study as a whole: Apparent HLA restriction characterized most CMV-associated TCR beta chains in a later analysis. A missense DCLRE1C variant was associated with V- and J-gene trimming of TCR beta chains in a later analysis, and an independent cohort replicated the association. It was likely that a cluster of highly shared sequence variants was a sequencing artifact. Specificity of a few CMV-associated chains for CMV antigens was verified in vitro.

In the PCR, 60 Vbeta and 13 Jbeta primers were used. Repertoires were generated with immunoSEQ multiplex PCR, while TCRdb's copy carries only in-frame clones and drops some. Recorded for this sample: about 150,000 clones. The sample consisted of PBMCs. This TCR was recovered from a man aged 25-40 years in good health and CMV-seronegative.

Here the CDR3 reads CASSSGDGVKGKTEAFF. The CDR3 nucleotides read TGCGCCAGCAGCTCGGGGGACGGCGTTAAAGGAAAGACTGAAGCTTTCTTT. The chain is built from TRBV5-1 and TRBJ1-1; TRBD1 is a possible D gene (5 bases). The V and J ends lost 3 bases and 5 bases respectively, with 23 bases between them. The CDR3 contains 17 residues. Germline CDR1 reads SGHRS; CDR2 reads YFSETQ.